This record covers a single TCR beta chain. The J segment lost 5 bases and the V segment lost 8 bases, leaving 2 bases of the junction unmatched. The CDR3 has 13 amino acids. The entry originates in a study of blood T cell repertoires in COVID-19. Turning to the study itself: Sites in the United States, Italy and Spain provided acute and convalescent COVID-19 samples.

Which cohort a participant joined came from the clinical history participants gave. Before being deemed recovered, Cohort 3 donors had two negative PCRs, clearance, or symptom resolution. Per the original data handling: Quantification of nucleated cells was approximated via reference gene primer amplification. Method: immunoSEQ multiplex PCR; TCRdb's copy keeps in-frame clones and lacks some. V, J and clone size are those of that table, while D and trimming were read from the DNA. Here the sample spans about 200,000 clones, 70% to 85% being singletons. The V call is TRBV12-3 or TRBV12-4, the J call TRBJ2-1; 11 bases line up with TRBD2. The origin of this receptor is a man aged 40-49 years who had recovered from COVID-19. Material for sequencing was PBMCs or T cells enriched from blood (not recorded which). The CDR3 DNA sequence: TGTGCCAGCGGGACTAGCGGTAACAATGAGCAGTTCTTC. Translated, it gives CASGTSGNNEQFF.